One and the same sample provided the 2 T cell receptor beta chains below, sequenced in a study of vaccination effects on CD4 cells after COVID-19. Their specific antigens are unknown. Peptide-pool stimulation followed by sequencing identified expanded antigen-specific CD4+ clonotypes in the ViraFEST assay. Having been cultured for about 10 days, the cells underwent CD4+ T cell isolation. Clones were sequenced by immunoSEQ multiplex PCR, and TCRdb holds only the in-frame ones, with some missing. This sample has 45,000 to 65,000 clones; roughly 80% occur once, and the top ten carry about 2.3%. The sample was CD4+ T cells from PBMCs cultured with HCoV-229E spike peptides, taken before COVID-19 vaccination. The receptor source for this set is a human donor who received a COVID-19 vaccine.

The rearrangement uses TRBV19 and TRBJ2-4; a weak D match, TRBD1 (6 bases). Germline V gene sequence: CDR1 LNHDA, CDR2 SQIVND (reference sequence). The CDR3 is made up of 15 amino acids. Trimming cost V 4 bases and J 7 bases, with 17 bases left between them. DNA of the CDR3: TGTGCCAGTAGTACCAGAACAGGGTCGGGGAACATTCAGTACTTC. It is translated as CASSTRTGSGNIQYF.

The rearrangement joins TRBV5-1 to TRBJ1-2; TRBD1 is a possible D gene (6 bases). Trimming shortened V by 1 base and J by 7 bases, and 17 bases separated the two germline ends. Germline CDR1 reads SGHRS; CDR2 reads YFSETQ. This CDR3 is 15 amino acids long. CDR3: CASSLSEGGAGGYTF. In nucleotides, the CDR3 is TGCGCCAGCAGCTTGTCGGAGGGGGGCGCCGGTGGCTACACCTTC.